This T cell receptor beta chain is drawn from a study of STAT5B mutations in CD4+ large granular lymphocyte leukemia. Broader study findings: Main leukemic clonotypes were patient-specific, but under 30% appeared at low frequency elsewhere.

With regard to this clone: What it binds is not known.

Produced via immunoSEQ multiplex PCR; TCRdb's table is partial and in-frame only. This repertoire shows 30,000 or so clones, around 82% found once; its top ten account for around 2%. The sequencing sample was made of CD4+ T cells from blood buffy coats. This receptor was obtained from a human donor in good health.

CDR3 bases: TGTGCCAGCAGGGAACGGGCCACCACTGAAGCTTTCTTT. Translated: CASRERATTEAFF. The chain recombines TRBV6-1 with TRBJ1-1, with D unresolved. The germline V and J ends were trimmed by 6 bases and 4 bases, with 12 bases remaining between them. Germline V gene sequence: CDR1 MNHNS, CDR2 SASEGT. The CDR3 runs to 13 residues.